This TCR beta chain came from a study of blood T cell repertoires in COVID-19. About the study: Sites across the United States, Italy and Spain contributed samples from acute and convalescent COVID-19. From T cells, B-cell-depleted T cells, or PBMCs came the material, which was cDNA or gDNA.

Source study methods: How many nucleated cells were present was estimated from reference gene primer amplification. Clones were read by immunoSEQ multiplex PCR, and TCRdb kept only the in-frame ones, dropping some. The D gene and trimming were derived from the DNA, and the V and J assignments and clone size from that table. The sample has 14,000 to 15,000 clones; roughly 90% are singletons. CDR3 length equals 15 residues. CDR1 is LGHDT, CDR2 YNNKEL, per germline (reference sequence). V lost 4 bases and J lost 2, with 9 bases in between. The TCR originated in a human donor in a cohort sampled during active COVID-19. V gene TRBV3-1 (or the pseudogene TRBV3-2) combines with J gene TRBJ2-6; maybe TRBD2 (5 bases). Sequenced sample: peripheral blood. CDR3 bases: TGTGCCAGCAGCCTCCGGGGAACTGGGGCCAACGTCCTGACTTTC. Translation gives CASSLRGTGANVLTF.